A single sample is the source of the 17 T cell receptor beta chains below, sequenced in a study of cytomegalovirus exposure and HLA in healthy donors. Primers included in the PCR were 60 Vbeta and 13 Jbeta primers. Method: immunoSEQ multiplex PCR; TCRdb's copy keeps in-frame clones and lacks some. The sample includes tens of thousands of clones, 60% to 80% seen only once; the top ten take more than 3.5%. The sample taken for sequencing was PBMCs. The receptor set was obtained from a man aged 25-45 years in good health and CMV-seronegative.

V gene TRBV5-1 combines with J gene TRBJ2-3, with D perhaps matching TRBD1 (7 bases). V was shortened by 0 bases and J by 2 bases, with 13 bases between the two germline ends. Germline CDR1 SGHRS, CDR2 YFSETQ. The CDR3 has 16 amino acids. DNA for the CDR3: TGCGCCAGCAGCTTGGGTGACAGGGAGGACACAGATACGCAGTATTTT. It yields the protein CASSLGDREDTDTQYF.

The chain uses TRBV7-2 and TRBJ2-7, with 8 bases aligning to TRBD2. Germline V CDR1 and CDR2: SGHTA, FQGNSA. The CDR3 runs to 15 residues. V trimming: 5 bases; J trimming: 1 base; junction bases outside the gene matches: 7. The CDR3 is CASSVSGTESYEQYF. The CDR3 DNA reads TGTGCCAGCAGCGTTAGCGGGACCGAATCCTACGAGCAGTACTTC.

A few counts support this clone. The chain carries TRBV6-5 and TRBJ1-1; D remains unclear. Germline V CDR1 and CDR2: MNHEY, SVGAGI. Trimming removed 0 bases from V and 4 bases from J, with 12 bases in between. The CDR3 has 15 amino acids. Here the CDR3 reads CASSYSSIAGTEAFF. DNA for the CDR3: TGTGCCAGCAGTTACTCGAGTATTGCGGGCACTGAAGCTTTCTTT.

This clone has only a few counts. V gene TRBV7-2 combines with J gene TRBJ1-2; weak D call: TRBD1 (6 bases). V lost 1 base and J lost 6, with 18 bases in between. Germline-derived CDR1 and CDR2 are SGHTA and FQGNSA. The CDR3 contains 16 residues. In DNA form, the CDR3 reads TGTGCCAGCAGCTTAGGGGGGCCAGTTCGCGGCGATGGCTACACCTTC. It specifies CASSLGGPVRGDGYTF.

The CDR3 coding sequence is TGTGCCAGCAGCCACACGTTCAGGGATAACACCATATATTTT. Translating gives CASSHTFRDNTIYF. V is TRBV14 and J is TRBJ1-3, with D possibly being TRBD1 (5 bases). CDR1 is SGHDN and CDR2 is FVKESK in the germline V gene. This CDR3 comprises 14 residues. Trimming shortened V by 3 bases and J by 7 bases, and 13 bases separated the two germline ends.

This sequence joins TRBV7-2 and TRBJ2-2, with a weak D call TRBD2 (5 bases). The CDR3 length is 14 residues. Trimming pared 5 bases from V and 6 bases from J, leaving 13 bases between. Germline CDR1 is SGHTA and CDR2 is FQGNSA. The CDR3 DNA sequence: TGTGCCAGCAGCGTCCCTAGCTGGGCCGGGGAGCTGTTTTTT. This encodes CASSVPSWAGELFF.

This chain joins TRBV18 and TRBJ2-7, with 10 bases lining up with TRBD1. V dropped 1 base and J dropped 2; count of bases not matched to a gene: 11. There are 18 residues in the CDR3. Germline CDR1 is KGHSH and CDR2 is LQKENI. The CDR3 region has the DNA TGTGCCAGCTCACCACAAAGACAGGGGGCGGGTGTACCCTACGAGCAGTACTTC. Encoded protein: CASSPQRQGAGVPYEQYF.

V is TRBV6-6 and J is TRBJ1-1; D not resolved. The V end lost 6 bases, the J end lost 3 bases, and 14 bases lay between the germline ends. Germline CDR1 reads MNHNY; CDR2 reads SVGAGI (reference sequence). This CDR3 has 14 residues. This CDR3 reads CASRPQQRHTEAFF. DNA of the CDR3: TGTGCCAGCAGGCCACAGCAACGCCACACTGAAGCTTTCTTT.

The gene calls are TRBV5-1 and TRBJ1-2, with 9 bases matching TRBD1. The trim removed 0 bases at V and 7 bases at J, leaving 7 bases unmatched. The CDR3 length is 15 residues. The germline V gene has CDR1 SGHRS and CDR2 YFSETQ. The CDR3 sequence is CASSLVGQGSGGYTF. The CDR3 DNA reads TGCGCCAGCAGCTTGGTGGGACAGGGTAGTGGTGGCTACACCTTC.

The chain has TRBV9 and TRBJ1-3, with TRBD1 as a possible D gene (5 bases). The V gene's germline CDR1 is SGDLS and CDR2 YYNGEE. This CDR3 has 14 amino acids. The germline V and J ends were trimmed by 0 bases and 2 bases, with 6 bases remaining between them. This CDR3 reads CASSVGGAGNTIYF. The CDR3 DNA reads TGTGCCAGCAGCGTAGGGGGGGCTGGAAACACCATATATTTT. Full variable domain (outside the CDR3, taken from reference TRBV9 and TRBJ1-3): DSGVTQTPKHLITATGQRVTLRCSPRSGDLSVYWYQQSLDQGLQFLIQYYNGEERAKGNILERFSAQQFPDLHSELNLSSLELGDSALYFCASSVGGAGNTIYFGEGSWLTVV.

The chain combines TRBV27 with TRBJ2-1; 7 nucleotides line up with TRBD2. V lost 10 bases, J lost 0 bases, and 9 bases stayed unmatched. Germline CDR1 reads MNHEY; CDR2 reads SMNVEV (reference sequence). This CDR3 contains 15 residues. CDR3 in amino acids: CATLRGGSSYNEQFF. The DNA for the CDR3 is TGTGCCACTCTTCGCGGCGGGAGCTCCTACAATGAGCAGTTCTTC.

The table lists this clone with a few counts. The genes are TRBV9 and TRBJ1-6; possibly TRBD1 for D (5 bases). Between the trimmed V and J ends, which lost 4 bases and 14 bases, there was a span of 22 bases. CDR1 SGDLS and CDR2 YYNGEE come from the germline V gene. CDR3 length: 15 residues. The CDR3 DNA reads TGTGCCAGCAGCACAGGCGACAAGGGTCTCTGGGCCCTCCACTTT. Protein: CASSTGDKGLWALHF. The full variable domain, completed using reference TRBV9 and TRBJ1-6, is DSGVTQTPKHLITATGQRVTLRCSPRSGDLSVYWYQQSLDQGLQFLIQYYNGEERAKGNILERFSAQQFPDLHSELNLSSLELGDSALYFCASSTGDKGLWALHFGNGTRLTVT.

CDR3 coding DNA: TGTGCCAGAAGCTTTGGGGCCGACGGTGGCTGGGAGCAGTACTTC. Translating it yields CARSFGADGGWEQYF. The chain links TRBV5-3 to TRBJ2-7; TRBD1 is a possible D gene (5 bases). TRBV5-3 is an open reading frame whose function is uncertain. This CDR3 is 15 amino acids long. V dropped 2 bases and J dropped 7 bases, with 19 bases sitting between them.

The gene calls are TRBV19 and TRBJ1-5, with D hard to call. Deletions cut 7 bases from V and 0 bases from J, with 7 bases between. This CDR3 has 13 residues. From germline, CDR1 is LNHDA and CDR2 SQIVND (reference sequence). The CDR3 coding sequence is TGTGCCAGTACCCAGGTTAGCAATCAGCCCCAGCATTTT. It yields the protein CASTQVSNQPQHF.

This chain links TRBV6-1 with TRBJ1-1; 7 nucleotides line up with TRBD1. J gave up 1 base and V 2 bases, and 7 bases lay outside the gene matches. Germline lookup yields CDR1 MNHNS and CDR2 SASEGT. The CDR3 totals 16 residues. The CDR3 region is CASSEFWTGRNTEAFF. CDR3 coding DNA: TGTGCCAGCAGTGAATTCTGGACAGGCAGGAACACTGAAGCTTTCTTT.

There are a few counts of this clone. V usage is TRBV19 and J usage is TRBJ2-3; a possible D gene is TRBD2 (5 bases). Germline lookup yields CDR1 LNHDA and CDR2 SQIVND (reference sequence). Between the trimmed V and J ends, which lost 5 bases and 2 bases, there was a span of 11 bases. This CDR3 comprises 14 residues. The CDR3 bases are TGTGCCAGTAGTGCCCTGGACTCCACAGATACGCAGTATTTT. Translation: CASSALDSTDTQYF. The full variable domain, completed using reference TRBV19 and TRBJ2-3, is DGGITQSPKYLFRKEGQNVTLSCEQNLNHDAMYWYRQDPGQGLRLIYYSQIVNDFQKGDIAEGYSVSREKKESFPLTVTSAQKNPTAFYLCASSALDSTDTQYFGPGTRLTVL.

This clone was recorded once. The V and J genes are TRBV11-2 and TRBJ1-1, with D tentatively TRBD1 (6 bases). Germline values: CDR1 SGHAT, CDR2 FQNNGV. Trimming left V 6 bases short and J 1 base short, with 12 bases between. This CDR3 is built from 14 residues. As DNA, the CDR3 is TGTGCCAGCAGACTACAGGGCGGGAACACTGAAGCTTTCTTT. It codes for CASRLQGGNTEAFF.